The 12 T cell receptor beta chains below were found in one sample sequenced in a study of cytomegalovirus exposure and HLA in healthy donors. The primer mix had 60 Vbeta and 13 Jbeta primers. Generated by immunoSEQ multiplex PCR, the TCRdb table keeps only in-frame clones and is missing some. The data hold about 150,000 clones, with under 75% observed a single time. The sequenced material came from PBMCs. The receptors come from a woman aged 60 to 75 in good health and CMV-seropositive.

This clone was seen more than once but under ten times. The rearrangement uses TRBV11-3 and TRBJ2-2; D not certain. V was pared by 2 bases and J by 2 bases, with 6 bases between. Germline loops: CDR1 SGHNT, CDR2 YENEEA. The CDR3 loop spans 14 amino acids. CDR3 amino acids: CASSLSSNTGELFF. The CDR3 nucleotides read TGTGCCAGCAGCTTAAGTAGCAACACCGGGGAGCTGTTTTTT.

This sequence joins TRBV28 and TRBJ2-2; TRBD2 aligns across 11 bases. J lost 1 base, V lost 6 bases, and 7 bases had no gene match. Germline loops: CDR1 MDHEN, CDR2 SYDVKM. The CDR3 runs to 17 residues. CDR3 in DNA: TGTGCCAGCAGGATCCCCACTAGCGGGGGGAACACCGGGGAGCTGTTTTTT. It yields the protein CASRIPTSGGNTGELFF.

A few counts support this clone. This sequence joins TRBV5-6 and TRBJ2-1; TRBD2 aligns across 8 bases. The CDR3 totals 17 residues. The J segment lost 1 base and the V segment lost 0 bases, leaving 6 bases of the junction unmatched. Per germline, CDR1 SGHDT and CDR2 YYEEEE. CDR3: CASSLAGRGLSYNEQFF. CDR3 sequence (DNA): TGTGCCAGCAGCTTGGCCGGGAGGGGTTTGTCCTACAATGAGCAGTTCTTC.

For the CDR3, the DNA is TGTGCCAGCAGCCAAGGGGGGCAACAGGGCGGAGACATTCAGTACTTC. It specifies CASSQGGQQGGDIQYF. The chain combines TRBV4-2 with TRBJ2-4; D possibly corresponds to TRBD1 (6 bases). V was pared by 1 base and J by 8 bases, with 18 bases between. Germline lookup yields CDR1 LGHNA and CDR2 YNFKEQ. CDR3 length: 16 amino acids.

This chain joins TRBV19 and TRBJ2-1; D is perhaps TRBD2 (5 bases). The CDR3 covers 15 residues. Germline V gene data show CDR1 as LNHDA and CDR2 as SQIVND (reference sequence). Trimming took off 4 bases at V and 8 bases at J, with 18 bases between the two ends. The CDR3: CASSRVDGGSHEQFF. CDR3 coding DNA: TGTGCCAGTAGTAGGGTGGACGGAGGCTCCCATGAGCAGTTCTTC.

Of note for this clone: The sample has other DNA sequences that encode this CDR3 too. The chain carries TRBV5-8 and TRBJ1-1, with D perhaps matching TRBD1 (6 bases). V was cut by 0 bases and J by 2 bases, with 8 bases left in between. CDR3 length: 14 amino acids. The germline gives CDR1 SGHTS, CDR2 YDEGEE. This CDR3 is CASSLGTVNTEAFF. DNA of the CDR3: TGTGCCAGCAGCTTGGGGACAGTAAACACTGAAGCTTTCTTT.

This rearrangement joins TRBV5-1 to TRBJ2-2; D is uncertain. The CDR3 consists of 14 residues. CDR1 is SGHRS and CDR2 is YFSETQ in the germline V gene. V was shortened by 3 bases and J by 3 bases, with 9 bases between the two germline ends. CDR3 DNA sequence: TGCGCCAGCAGCTCTTCTACCTACACCGGGGAGCTGTTTTTT. It specifies CASSSSTYTGELFF.

The rearrangement joins TRBV15 to TRBJ2-3; 8 bases fit TRBD2. Trimming cost V 1 base and J 5 bases; bases outside gene matches: 8. The germline V gene has CDR1 LNHNV and CDR2 YYDKDF (reference sequence). The CDR3 contains 16 residues. CDR3 loop: CATSRGGGLVLDTQYF. The DNA for the CDR3 is TGTGCCACCAGCAGAGGCGGGGGACTAGTCTTAGATACGCAGTATTTT. Filled out from reference TRBV15 and TRBJ2-3, the complete variable domain reads DAMVIQNPRYQVTQFGKPVTLSCSQTLNHNVMYWYQQKSSQAPKLLFHYYDKDFNNEADTPDNFQSRRPNTSFCFLDIRSPGLGDTAMYLCATSRGGGLVLDTQYFGPGTRLTVL.

This clone was observed a handful of times. The rearrangement joins TRBV6-6 to TRBJ1-1; 9 bases line up with TRBD1. This CDR3 is built from 14 residues. The germline V gene has CDR1 MNHNY and CDR2 SVGAGI (reference sequence). V dropped 6 bases and J dropped 1; count of bases not matched to a gene: 3. The CDR3 sequence is CASRGQGRNTEAFF. The CDR3 nucleotides read TGTGCCAGCAGGGGACAGGGAAGGAACACTGAAGCTTTCTTT.

The chain links TRBV25-1 to TRBJ2-1, with a tentative D call TRBD2 (5 bases). V dropped 5 bases and J dropped 6 bases, with 14 bases sitting between them. CDR1 is MGHDK, CDR2 SYGVNS, per germline. The CDR3 contains 14 residues. Written as DNA, the CDR3 is TGTGCCAGCAGTATAGCGACCCAGGCCAATGAGCAGTTCTTC. This translates into CASSIATQANEQFF. Supplemented by reference TRBV25-1 and TRBJ2-1, the full variable domain reads EADIYQTPRYLVIGTGKKITLECSQTMGHDKMYWYQQDPGMELHLIHYSYGVNSTEKGDLSSESTVSRIRTEHFPLTLESARPSHTSQYLCASSIATQANEQFFGPGTRLTVL.

The CDR3 DNA is TGTGCCAGCAGACAGGGGGAGGTGGGGTATGGCTACACCTTC. Protein: CASRQGEVGYGYTF. V gene TRBV28 combines with J gene TRBJ1-2; TRBD1 agrees at 8 bases. CDR3 size: 14 residues. V shed 6 bases and J 5 bases; nucleotides not matched to a gene: 8. CDR1 and CDR2 from the germline V gene are MDHEN and SYDVKM.

The chain combines TRBV28 with TRBJ2-3, with 12 positions matching TRBD1. The J segment lost 5 bases and the V segment lost 6 bases, leaving 9 bases of the junction unmatched. The germline gives CDR1 MDHEN, CDR2 SYDVKM. The CDR3 sequence is 16 residues long. CDR3 DNA sequence: TGTGCCAGCAGACCACCGGGACAGGGGGCACAAGATACGCAGTATTTT. Translating gives CASRPPGQGAQDTQYF.